This is a list of T cell receptor beta chains from one sample in a study of patients and donors after allogeneic stem cell transplantation. MiXCR was run by TCRdb on the RT-PCR reads, yielding one entry per CDR3 protein. The sample lists 200,000 to 250,000 distinct CDR3 sequences; over 12% were seen once. What was sequenced was blood, either unsorted or a sorted T cell fraction (not recorded which). Receptor source: a human donor who was either an allogeneic HSCT recipient or a stem cell or donor lymphocyte infusion donor (not recorded which). It is not recorded whose cells these are; they may come from a transplant donor. Both conserved end residues are part of each CDR3. The order of the fields is clone size, J gene, V gene, D gene, CDR3 DNA, CDR3 protein. A D gene is named only where the DNA matches it firmly. Clone size is shown for a subset of rows, as once, few, many or a class of expanded clone.

>-|TRBJ1-5|TRBV20-1|-
TGCAGTGCTATTTTGGGGGGCGGACAGCCCCAGCATTTT
CSAILGGGQPQHF
>many|TRBJ2-2|TRBV5-1|-
TGCGCCAGCAGCTTGGAACAGAAAACCACCGGGGAGCTGTTTTTT
CASSLEQKTTGELFF
>-|TRBJ2-7|TRBV5-6|TRBD1
TGTGCCAGCAGCTGGGGGGACAGGGAGACCTACGAGCAGTACTTC
CASSWGDRETYEQYF
>few|TRBJ2-3|TRBV7-2|TRBD1
TGTGCCAGCACCCTACAGGGGGGCGGCACAGATACGCAGTATTTT
CASTLQGGGTDTQYF
>many|TRBJ2-2|TRBV29-1|TRBD1
TGCAGCGGGACGACAGGGGTGATAGGAAATACCGGGGAGCTGTTTTTT
CSGTTGVIGNTGELFF
>many|TRBJ2-7|TRBV5-1|TRBD2
TGCGCCAGCAGCGGTATTAGCGGGAGATACGCCTACGAGCAGTACTTC
CASSGISGRYAYEQYF
>many|TRBJ2-1|TRBV6-1|TRBD1
TGTGCCAGCAGGACCCTGGGACAGATTAATGAGCAGTTCTTC
CASRTLGQINEQFF
>many|TRBJ2-1|TRBV5-1|-
TGCGCCAGCAGCTTGAATTACGGGGGCGGTGAGCAGTTCTTC
CASSLNYGGGEQFF
>few|TRBJ2-3|TRBV4-2|TRBD2
TGTGCCAGCAGCCCTAACCGCCTTAGGGCGGGGGGGACAGATACGCAGTATTTT
CASSPNRLRAGGTDTQYF
>-|TRBJ2-3|TRBV12-3/TRBV12-4|TRBD1
TGTGCCAGCAGTTTACACAGGGGCGGCACAGATACGCAGTATTTT
CASSLHRGGTDTQYF
>once|TRBJ1-1|TRBV7-9|TRBD1
TGTGCCAGCAGCCGCAGGGGGGTAAGCACTGAAGCTTTCTTT
CASSRRGVSTEAFF
>-|TRBJ2-1|TRBV28|TRBD2
TGTGCCAGCACTGGAGCGGGGGGGCCTTCCTACAATGAGCAGTTCTTC
CASTGAGGPSYNEQFF
>few|TRBJ2-1|TRBV11-3|-
TGTGCCAGCAGCACCCGTATGGCCGACAATGAGCAGTTCTTC
CASSTRMADNEQFF
>-|TRBJ2-7|TRBV3-1|-
TGTGCCAGCAGCAAAGCCGGTGTATACTCCTACGAGCAGTACTTC
CASSKAGVYSYEQYF
>many|TRBJ2-7|TRBV12-3/TRBV12-4|-
TGTGCCAGCAGCCCCTCGACCTCCTACGAGCAGTACTTC
CASSPSTSYEQYF